Here is one TCR beta chain with its context. Its specificity is not known. CDR3 length equals 13 residues. Between the trimmed V and J ends, which lost 0 bases and 5 bases, there was a span of 8 bases. Germline loops: CDR1 SEHNR, CDR2 FQNEAQ (reference sequence). This sample was taken from a study of shared clonotypes between healthy human individuals. Study-level information: Each donor had three CD4 naive, three CD4 memory, two CD8 naive and one CD8 memory plate.

Several immunoSEQ plates received, in even portions, the genomic DNA of each subset. Sequencing used immunoSEQ multiplex PCR; TCRdb keeps in-frame clones, though not all of them. The table lists approximately 340,000 clones, 73% of them singletons. Study results and caveats: The diversity represented, both genetic and in exposure history, was limited by few donors. Only blood was sampled, and tissue TCR repertoires likely differ from blood ones.

The chain joins TRBV7-9 to TRBJ2-7; D not certain. What was sequenced was memory CD4+ T cells sorted from blood. Subset here: CD45RA-negative fraction. The sequence came from a man aged 30 to 45 in good health. As DNA, the CDR3 is TGTGCCAGCAGCTTAGCGTTTGGTAACGAGCAGTACTTC. This gives the protein CASSLAFGNEQYF.